This record looks at one T cell receptor (beta chain) sequence and its context. PCR employed 60 Vbeta and 13 Jbeta primers. Assay: immunoSEQ multiplex PCR; the TCRdb copy retains only in-frame clones and omits some. The profile shows around 100,000 clones, approximately 77% of them singletons. V lost 1 base to trimming and J lost 1 base, with 11 bases between them. The germline gives CDR1 LNHNV, CDR2 YYDKDF (reference sequence). CDR3 length: 16 residues. These data are taken from a study of cytomegalovirus exposure and HLA in healthy donors. This TCR derives from a male donor in good health and CMV-seropositive. Input material: PBMCs. The rearrangement uses TRBV15 and TRBJ1-5; no definite D call. The CDR3 sequence is CATSRVESTSNQPQHF. DNA for the CDR3: TGTGCCACCAGCAGAGTCGAGTCTACGAGCAATCAGCCCCAGCATTTT.